This TCR beta chain was captured by sequencing in a study of response to subunit inactivated influenza vaccine. Each CDR3 protein gets one entry after TCRdb re-called the RT-PCR reads with MiXCR. The sample lists 550,000 to 800,000 distinct CDR3 sequences, around 14% occurring once. Overall study results and limits: It was the authors' suggestion that each seasonal influenza vaccination recruits few new T cells.

In regard to this clonotype: Its matching antigen is unknown.

The sample in question was PBMCs from blood, obtained 14 to 15 days before vaccination. The clonotype originates from a man aged 50-60 years who received an inactivated influenza vaccine.

CDR3 sequence (DNA): TGTGCCACCAGTGATTCGGGAGGCAATGAGCAGTTCTTC. Its protein is CATSDSGGNEQFF. The genes are TRBV24-1 and TRBJ2-1; the match to TRBD2 covers 7 bases. This CDR3 spans 13 amino acids. After removal of 2 bases from V and 6 bases from J, the junction contained 0 bases not matched to a gene. Germline V CDR1 and CDR2: KGHDR, SFDVKD.